This record looks at one T cell receptor beta chain sequence and its context. Its cognate antigen is unknown. The V gene's germline CDR1 is SGHRS and CDR2 YFSETQ. Trimming cost V 3 bases and J 2 bases, with 17 bases left between them. This CDR3 is 17 amino acids long. The sample is drawn from a study of identical twins. Overall study results and limits: Cross-sectional statistical analysis, not tracking of the same donors, underpinned the conclusions. Researchers caution that invariant MAIT and iNKT cells could partly confound zero-insertion analyses.

In TCRdb, the 5' RACE reads were re-called with MiXCR into one record per CDR3 protein. The sample records about 1.7 million distinct CDR3 sequences, roughly a third being singletons. V gene TRBV5-1 combines with J gene TRBJ2-2; unclear D gene. Sequencing was performed on cord blood. The sequence derives from a newborn girl in good health. The CDR3 sequence is CASSSSWVGINTGELFF. The CDR3 DNA reads TGCGCCAGCAGCTCTTCGTGGGTCGGAATCAACACCGGGGAGCTGTTTTTT.